This T cell receptor (beta chain) was documented in a study of blood T cell repertoires in COVID-19. Study-level background: Acute and convalescent COVID-19 samples came from the United States, Italy and Spain. The analysed material was cDNA or gDNA that came from T cells, B-cell-depleted T cells, or PBMCs.

Enrolled during active infection, Seattle patients were then followed longitudinally. Original processing notes: Reference gene primer amplification yielded estimated nucleated cell counts. Sequencing used immunoSEQ multiplex PCR; TCRdb keeps in-frame clones, though not all of them. Clonal size and the V and J genes are those of that table, whereas D and trimming came from the DNA. The repertoire holds about 480,000 clones, nearly 90% seen once, with around 0.95% in the top ten. The CDR3 contains 15 residues. CDR1 and CDR2 (germline): MNHNY, SVGAGI (reference sequence). Trimming shortened V by 6 bases and J by 2 bases, and 17 bases separated the two germline ends.

The specimen sequenced was peripheral blood. The chain employs TRBV6-6 and TRBJ2-7; D ambiguous. This TCR was recovered from a man between 18 and 35 years old with COVID-19, enrolled during active disease. Here the CDR3 reads CASSESTPGAYEQYF. In DNA form, the CDR3 reads TGTGCCAGCAGCGAATCCACACCAGGTGCCTACGAGCAGTACTTC.